This entry lists 18 T cell receptor beta chains sequenced from one sample in a study of T-cell memory formation after mild COVID-19. TCRdb reprocessed the 5' RACE reads via MiXCR and lists one record per CDR3 protein. The table lists about 110,000 distinct CDR3 sequences, 15% to 20% of them singletons. The sequenced sample was PBMCs or a T cell subset sorted from them (not recorded which). Receptors were obtained from a man between 18 and 35 years old who had mild COVID-19 (a few samples of this study predate the infection). Cell type and time point are not known.

The V gene is TRBV4-3, the J gene TRBJ2-7, with no clear D. V lost 0 bases and J lost 1, with 13 bases in between. This CDR3 contains 16 residues. The V gene's germline CDR1 is LGHNA and CDR2 YSLEER. CDR3 coding DNA: TGCGCCAGCAGCCAAGATCATATGCGGCTATCCTACGAGCAGTACTTC. Amino acids: CASSQDHMRLSYEQYF.

Only a few counts were recorded for this clonotype. The rearrangement uses TRBV5-1 and TRBJ2-2, with unresolved D. Germline assignment: CDR1 SGHRS and CDR2 YFSETQ. The CDR3 length is 14 residues. The germline V and J ends were trimmed by 0 bases and 3 bases, with 6 bases remaining between them. Here the CDR3 reads CASSLEVYTGELFF. The CDR3 DNA reads as TGCGCCAGCAGCTTGGAGGTGTACACCGGGGAGCTGTTTTTT.

This clonotype was seen repeatedly, ten times or more. The chain has TRBV5-5 and TRBJ2-3, with D possibly TRBD1 on 5 matching bases. Germline V gene lookup returns CDR1 SGHKS and CDR2 YYEKEE (reference sequence). Deletions cut 0 bases from V and 4 bases from J, with 9 bases between. The CDR3 covers 14 residues. Here the CDR3 reads CASSLEWGADTQYF. The CDR3 coding sequence is TGTGCCAGCAGCTTGGAGTGGGGCGCAGATACGCAGTATTTT.

This clonotype was detected a few times. The chain carries TRBV5-1 and TRBJ2-2; weak D call: TRBD1 (6 bases). The CDR3 covers 17 residues. V was shortened by 4 bases and J by 2 bases, with 18 bases between the two germline ends. Germline assignment: CDR1 SGHRS and CDR2 YFSETQ. CDR3 residues: CASSHGPQQGNTGELFF. The CDR3 DNA reads TGCGCCAGCAGCCACGGGCCCCAACAGGGAAACACCGGGGAGCTGTTTTTT. Based on the CDR3 plus reference TRBV5-1 and TRBJ2-2, the full variable domain is KAGVTQTPRYLIKTRGQQVTLSCSPISGHRSVSWYQQTPGQGLQFLFEYFSETQRNKGNFPGRFSGRQFSNSRSEMNVSTLELGDSALYLCASSHGPQQGNTGELFFGEGSRLTVL.

The chain joins TRBV5-1 to TRBJ1-1; the D gene is possibly TRBD1 (5 bases). This CDR3 has 16 residues. Germline V gene sequence: CDR1 SGHRS, CDR2 YFSETQ. The V gene lost 9 bases and the J gene lost 2 bases, with 23 bases spanning the gap. The CDR3 coding sequence is TGCGCCAACACGCTTTATTTAGGGGAAACAAACACTGAAGCTTTCTTT. The encoded protein is CANTLYLGETNTEAFF.

This clonotype was counted a few times. The chain couples TRBV28 to TRBJ2-7; 9 positions agree with TRBD1. V dropped 6 bases and J dropped 4; count of bases not matched to a gene: 7. CDR3 size: 14 residues. In germline, CDR1 is MDHEN, CDR2 SYDVKM. The CDR3 protein is CASSLTGGAYEQYV. Here the CDR3 DNA reads TGTGCCAGCAGCCTTACAGGGGGCGCGTACGAGCAGTACGTC.

The chain carries TRBV6-2 or TRBV6-3 and TRBJ1-5, with 10 bases fitting TRBD1. CDR1 is MNHEY, CDR2 SVGEGT, per germline. This CDR3 has 13 residues. V gave up 11 bases and J gave up 6 bases; unmatched junction bases: 7. This CDR3 is CAAGQGVSQPQHF. The DNA of the CDR3 is TGTGCCGCTGGACAGGGGGTCAGTCAGCCCCAGCATTTT.

This clonotype has at least ten counts. The genes are TRBV15 and TRBJ2-1, with D unresolved. There are 15 residues in the CDR3. Per the germline V gene, CDR1 is LNHNV and CDR2 is YYDKDF (reference sequence). V gave up 0 bases and J gave up 4 bases, with 10 bases separating them. Here the CDR3 reads CATSRDPGGYNEQFF. The CDR3 DNA reads TGTGCCACCAGCAGAGACCCGGGCGGTTACAATGAGCAGTTCTTC.

The V and J genes are TRBV5-4 and TRBJ2-7, with 8 bases aligning to TRBD1. The V and J ends lost 5 bases and 2 bases, in that order; junction bases with no gene match: 9. CDR1 and CDR2 (germline): SGHNT, YYREEE (reference sequence). The CDR3 has 15 residues. The CDR3 is CASSLDRGVAYEQYF. The CDR3 nucleotides read TGTGCCAGCAGTCTAGACAGGGGAGTCGCCTACGAGCAGTACTTC.

This clonotype has just a few counts. This chain uses TRBV27 with TRBJ2-3, with D uncertain. CDR3 length equals 14 residues. Germline loops: CDR1 MNHEY, CDR2 SMNVEV (reference sequence). Trimming removed 3 bases at V and 4 bases at J, with 11 bases between. CDR3 bases: TGTGCCAGCAGTTTGAAAGGGTCGGCAGATACGCAGTATTTT. Its translation is CASSLKGSADTQYF.

This clonotype was found a few times. The CDR3 reads CASSSPPMNTEAFF. CDR3 coding DNA: TGTGCCAGCAGCTCCCCACCCATGAACACTGAAGCTTTCTTT. This sequence joins TRBV7-2 and TRBJ1-1; D ambiguous. There are 14 residues in the CDR3. V dropped 4 bases and J dropped 0 bases, with 9 bases sitting between them. CDR1 is SGHTA and CDR2 is FQGNSA in the germline V gene.

The CDR3 DNA is TGTGCCAGCAGCCCTTTCGAATCGGGGCCCTATGGCTACACCTTC. Its protein is CASSPFESGPYGYTF. The chain combines TRBV4-2 with TRBJ1-2; D is possibly TRBD1 (5 bases). The CDR3 runs 15 residues. From germline, CDR1 is LGHNA and CDR2 YNFKEQ. With 4 bases removed from V and 4 bases from J, the gap between germline ends came to 16 bases.

This clonotype was recorded many times. The chain combines TRBV2 with TRBJ2-1, with 9 bases matching TRBD2. Per the germline V gene, CDR1 is SNHLY and CDR2 is FYNNEI. The CDR3 is 15 residues long. The V segment lost 5 bases and the J segment 4 bases; nucleotides outside the gene matches: 6. CDR3 in DNA: TGTGCCAGCAGTCCCGGGACTAGCCGTTACAATGAGCAGTTCTTC. Translated: CASSPGTSRYNEQFF.

The V gene is TRBV5-1, the J gene TRBJ2-1; D is perhaps TRBD2 (6 bases). This CDR3 has 14 amino acids. Trimming removed 3 bases from V and 8 bases from J, with 15 bases in between. Germline V gene sequence: CDR1 SGHRS, CDR2 YFSETQ. The CDR3 nucleotides are TGCGCCAGCAGCTCGGGTCCAGGGAGGCATGAGCAGTTCTTC. Amino acids: CASSSGPGRHEQFF. Based on the CDR3 plus reference TRBV5-1 and TRBJ2-1, the full variable domain is KAGVTQTPRYLIKTRGQQVTLSCSPISGHRSVSWYQQTPGQGLQFLFEYFSETQRNKGNFPGRFSGRQFSNSRSEMNVSTLELGDSALYLCASSSGPGRHEQFFGPGTRLTVL.

The chain has TRBV3-1 and TRBJ2-5; no clear D gene. V shed 1 base and J shed 5 bases, with 11 bases lying between them. There are 14 residues in the CDR3. From germline, CDR1 is LGHDT and CDR2 YNNKEL (reference sequence). This CDR3 reads CASSQVGQEETQYF. Written as DNA, the CDR3 is TGTGCCAGCAGCCAAGTAGGCCAGGAGGAGACCCAGTACTTC.

A few counts support this clonotype. The V gene is TRBV11-2, the J gene TRBJ1-1; TRBD1 might be the D (5 bases). There are 16 residues in the CDR3. Trimming removed 5 bases at V and 1 base at J, with 17 bases between. Germline V CDR1 and CDR2: SGHAT, FQNNGV. The CDR3 DNA sequence: TGTGCCAGCAGCACCAGGGACTCCATTAGGAACACTGAAGCTTTCTTT. Its protein product is CASSTRDSIRNTEAFF.

This clonotype was counted ten times or more. The CDR3 coding sequence is TGTGCCAGCAGCTTAACGGGGGCACTATCCTACGAGCAGTACGTC. It specifies CASSLTGALSYEQYV. The chain joins TRBV7-2 to TRBJ2-7; D could derive from TRBD1 or TRBD2 (6 bases each). Trimming took off 2 bases at V and 1 base at J, with 12 bases between the two ends. The CDR3 loop spans 15 amino acids. Germline V lookup: CDR1 SGHTA, CDR2 FQGNSA.

This chain joins TRBV10-1 and TRBJ2-5; TRBD2 aligns across 8 bases. Losses at the gene ends were 0 bases for V and 4 bases for J; bases not matched to a gene: 7. The germline V gene encodes CDR1 WNHNN and CDR2 SYGVQD (reference sequence). There are 16 residues in the CDR3. In nucleotides, the CDR3 is TGCGCCAGCAGTGAGTCCGGGCGGGGGGACGGAGAGACCCAGTACTTC. It specifies CASSESGRGDGETQYF.